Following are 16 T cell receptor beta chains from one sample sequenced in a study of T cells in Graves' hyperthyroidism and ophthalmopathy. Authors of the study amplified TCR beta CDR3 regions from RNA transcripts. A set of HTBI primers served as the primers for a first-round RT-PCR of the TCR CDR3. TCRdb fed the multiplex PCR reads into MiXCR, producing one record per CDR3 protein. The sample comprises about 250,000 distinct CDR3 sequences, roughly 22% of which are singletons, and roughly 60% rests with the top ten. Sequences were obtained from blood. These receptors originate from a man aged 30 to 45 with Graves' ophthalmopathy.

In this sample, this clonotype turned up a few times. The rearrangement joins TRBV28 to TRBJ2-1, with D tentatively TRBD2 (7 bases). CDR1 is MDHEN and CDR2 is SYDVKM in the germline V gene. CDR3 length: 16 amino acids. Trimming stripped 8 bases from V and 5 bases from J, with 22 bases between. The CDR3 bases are TGTGCCAGCCTTGAGGGGGGTCGGGAGGCCAACAATGAGCAGTTCTTC. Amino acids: CASLEGGREANNEQFF.

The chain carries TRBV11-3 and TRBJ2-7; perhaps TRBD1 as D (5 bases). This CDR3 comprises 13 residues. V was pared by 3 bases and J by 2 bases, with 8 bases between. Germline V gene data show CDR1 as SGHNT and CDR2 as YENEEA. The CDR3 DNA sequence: TGTGCCAGCAGCTTCATCAGGGCCTACGAGCAGTACTTC. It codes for CASSFIRAYEQYF.

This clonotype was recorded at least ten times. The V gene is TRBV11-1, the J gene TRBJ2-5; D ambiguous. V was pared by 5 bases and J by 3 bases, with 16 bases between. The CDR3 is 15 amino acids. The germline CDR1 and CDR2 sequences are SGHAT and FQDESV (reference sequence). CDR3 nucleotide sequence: TGTGCCAGCAGCCCTACCCACAGAGTTGAAGAGACCCAGTACTTC. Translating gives CASSPTHRVEETQYF.

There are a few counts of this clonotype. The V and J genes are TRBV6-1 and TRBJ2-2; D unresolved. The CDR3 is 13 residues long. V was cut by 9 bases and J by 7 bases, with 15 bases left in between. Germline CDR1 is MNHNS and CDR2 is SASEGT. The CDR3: CASWLGKGGELFF. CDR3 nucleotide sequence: TGTGCCAGTTGGTTAGGGAAAGGCGGGGAGCTGTTTTTT.

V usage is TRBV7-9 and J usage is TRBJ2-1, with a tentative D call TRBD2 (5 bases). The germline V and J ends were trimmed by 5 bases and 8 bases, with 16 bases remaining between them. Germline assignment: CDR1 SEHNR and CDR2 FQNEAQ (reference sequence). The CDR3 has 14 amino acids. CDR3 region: CASSPPRTYDEQFF. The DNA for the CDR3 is TGTGCCAGCAGCCCGCCTAGGACTTACGATGAGCAGTTCTTC.

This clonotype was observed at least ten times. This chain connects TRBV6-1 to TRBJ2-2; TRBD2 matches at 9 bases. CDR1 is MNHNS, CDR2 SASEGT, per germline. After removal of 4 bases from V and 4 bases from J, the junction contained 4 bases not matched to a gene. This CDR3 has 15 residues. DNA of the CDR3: TGTGCCAGCAGTGCAGGACTAGCGCCCACCGGGGAGCTGTTTTTT. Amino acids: CASSAGLAPTGELFF.

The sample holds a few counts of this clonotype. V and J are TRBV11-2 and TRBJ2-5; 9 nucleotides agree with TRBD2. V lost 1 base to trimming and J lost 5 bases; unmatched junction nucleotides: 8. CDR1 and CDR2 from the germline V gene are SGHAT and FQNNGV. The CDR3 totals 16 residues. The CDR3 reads CASSLAGTSITETQYF. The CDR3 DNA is TGTGCCAGCAGCTTAGCAGGGACTAGCATTACCGAGACCCAGTACTTC.

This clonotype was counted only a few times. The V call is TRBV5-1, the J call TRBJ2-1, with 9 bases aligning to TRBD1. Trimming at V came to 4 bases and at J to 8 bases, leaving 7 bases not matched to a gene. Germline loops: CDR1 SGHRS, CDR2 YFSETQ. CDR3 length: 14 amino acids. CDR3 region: CASSPGQGIDEQFF. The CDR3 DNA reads TGCGCCAGCAGCCCGGGACAGGGCATCGATGAGCAGTTCTTC. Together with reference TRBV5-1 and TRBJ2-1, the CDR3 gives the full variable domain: KAGVTQTPRYLIKTRGQQVTLSCSPISGHRSVSWYQQTPGQGLQFLFEYFSETQRNKGNFPGRFSGRQFSNSRSEMNVSTLELGDSALYLCASSPGQGIDEQFFGPGTRLTVL.

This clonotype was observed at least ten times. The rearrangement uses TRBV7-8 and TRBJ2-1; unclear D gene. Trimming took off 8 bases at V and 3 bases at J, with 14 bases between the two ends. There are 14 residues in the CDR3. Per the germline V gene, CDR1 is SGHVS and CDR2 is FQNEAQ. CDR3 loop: CASFSSRGYNEQFF. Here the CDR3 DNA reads TGTGCCAGCTTTAGCAGCAGAGGCTACAATGAGCAGTTCTTC. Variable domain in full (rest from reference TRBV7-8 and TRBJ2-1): GAGVSQSPRYKVAKRGQDVALRCDPISGHVSLFWYQQALGQGPEFLTYFQNEAQLDKSGLPSDRFFAERPEGSVSTLKIQRTQQEDSAVYLCASFSSRGYNEQFFGPGTRLTVL.

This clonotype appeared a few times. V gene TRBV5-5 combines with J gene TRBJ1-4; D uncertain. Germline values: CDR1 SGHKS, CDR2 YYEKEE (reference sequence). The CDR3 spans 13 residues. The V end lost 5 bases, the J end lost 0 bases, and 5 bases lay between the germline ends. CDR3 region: CASSFATNEKLFF. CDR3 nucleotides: TGTGCCAGCAGTTTCGCAACTAATGAAAAACTGTTTTTT. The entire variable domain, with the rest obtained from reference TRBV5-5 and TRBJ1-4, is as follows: DAGVTQSPTHLIKTRGQQVTLRCSPISGHKSVSWYQQVLGQGPQFIFQYYEKEERGRGNFPDRFSARQFPNYSSELNVNALLLGDSALYLCASSFATNEKLFFGSGTQLSVL.

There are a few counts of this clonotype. The CDR3 is CASRGAAGGNNEQFF. The CDR3 DNA reads as TGTGCCAGCAGGGGCGCGGCGGGAGGGAACAATGAGCAGTTCTTC. The chain combines TRBV28 with TRBJ2-1; TRBD2 agrees at 9 bases. V lost 6 bases and J lost 5; bases outside the gene matches: 8. The CDR3 runs to 15 residues. Germline V gene sequence: CDR1 MDHEN, CDR2 SYDVKM.

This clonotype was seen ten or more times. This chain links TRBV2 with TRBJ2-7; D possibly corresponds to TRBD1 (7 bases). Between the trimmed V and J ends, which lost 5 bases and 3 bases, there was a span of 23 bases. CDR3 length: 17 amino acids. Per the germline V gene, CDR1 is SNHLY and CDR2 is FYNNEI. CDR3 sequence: CASSSREEGAGFYEQYF. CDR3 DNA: TGTGCCAGCAGTAGCAGGGAGGAGGGGGCAGGGTTCTACGAGCAGTACTTC.

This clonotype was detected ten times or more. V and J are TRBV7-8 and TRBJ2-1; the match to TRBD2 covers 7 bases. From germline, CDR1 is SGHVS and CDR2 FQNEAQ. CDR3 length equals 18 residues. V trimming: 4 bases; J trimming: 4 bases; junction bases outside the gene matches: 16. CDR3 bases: TGTGCCAGCAGCTCTCCCGCGGGGGAGTCACTACGATACAATGAGCAGTTCTTC. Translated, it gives CASSSPAGESLRYNEQFF.

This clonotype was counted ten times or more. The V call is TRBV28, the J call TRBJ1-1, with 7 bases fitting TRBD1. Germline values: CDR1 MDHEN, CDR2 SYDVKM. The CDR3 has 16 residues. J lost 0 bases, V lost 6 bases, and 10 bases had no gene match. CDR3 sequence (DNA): TGTGCCAGCAGCCCTGTTGGGGACAGCTTGAACACTGAAGCTTTCTTT. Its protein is CASSPVGDSLNTEAFF.

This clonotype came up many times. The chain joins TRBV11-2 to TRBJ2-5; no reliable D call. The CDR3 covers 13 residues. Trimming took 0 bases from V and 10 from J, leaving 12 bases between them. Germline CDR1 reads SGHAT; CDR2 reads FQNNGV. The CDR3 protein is CASSLDPRPIQYF. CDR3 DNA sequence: TGTGCCAGCAGCTTAGATCCACGTCCCATCCAGTACTTC.

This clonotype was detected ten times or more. CDR3 sequence: CASSSPGLAGWSSYNEQFF. CDR3 DNA sequence: TGTGCCAGCAGCTCGCCGGGACTAGCGGGATGGAGCTCCTACAATGAGCAGTTCTTC. The chain carries TRBV11-2 and TRBJ2-1, with TRBD2 matching over 13 bases. The CDR3 has 19 residues. Trimming took 4 bases from V and 0 from J; bases not matched to a gene: 9. Germline V gives CDR1 SGHAT, CDR2 FQNNGV. The full variable domain, rest sourced from reference TRBV11-2 and TRBJ2-1, is EAGVAQSPRYKIIEKRQSVAFWCNPISGHATLYWYQQILGQGPKLLIQFQNNGVVDDSQLPKDRFSAERLKGVDSTLKIQPAKLEDSAVYLCASSSPGLAGWSSYNEQFFGPGTRLTVL.